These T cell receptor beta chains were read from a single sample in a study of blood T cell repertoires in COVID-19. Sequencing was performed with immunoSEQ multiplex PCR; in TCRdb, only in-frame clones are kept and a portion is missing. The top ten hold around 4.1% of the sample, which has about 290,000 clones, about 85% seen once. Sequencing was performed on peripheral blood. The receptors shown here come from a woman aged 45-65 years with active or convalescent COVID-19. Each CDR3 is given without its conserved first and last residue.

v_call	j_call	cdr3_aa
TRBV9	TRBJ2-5	ASSVGQVLQETQY
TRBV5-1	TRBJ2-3	ASSLRIAGTDTQY
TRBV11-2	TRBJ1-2	ASSLRGQGSVGHYGYT
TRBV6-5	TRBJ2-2	ASSYGLAGATGELF
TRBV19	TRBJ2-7	ASSPAQGGYEQY
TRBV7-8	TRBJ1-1	ASSLGYTPLGTTTEAF
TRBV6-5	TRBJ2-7	ASSLKRDSPYEQY
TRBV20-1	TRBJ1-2	SASGGSYGYT
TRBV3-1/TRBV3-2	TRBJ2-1	ASSSFGGGGTSGRNEQF
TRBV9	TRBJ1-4	ASSRGGDSNEKLF
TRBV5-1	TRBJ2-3	ASSLDQGTDTQY
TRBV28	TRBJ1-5	ASSLFGGTGAFSSNQPQH
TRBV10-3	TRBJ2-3	AIREGGLAGGIDTQY
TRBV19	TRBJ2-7	ASSPGTGYEQY
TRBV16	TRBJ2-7	ASSQSQGAYEQY
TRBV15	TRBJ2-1	ATSRTGLAGNNEQF
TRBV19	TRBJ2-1	ASSMRGGGNEQF
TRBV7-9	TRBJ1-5	ASSLGAGSNQPQH
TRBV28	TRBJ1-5	ASSFAGPSNQPQH
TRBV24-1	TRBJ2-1	ATSDAGTGGWNEQF
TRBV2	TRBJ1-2	ASSPLGDYGYT
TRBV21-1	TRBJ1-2	ASSIRGQERSDGYT
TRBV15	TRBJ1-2	ATSRVEGNYGYT
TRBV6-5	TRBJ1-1	ASSRSGEVEAF
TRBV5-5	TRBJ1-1	ASSFSPARSDEAF
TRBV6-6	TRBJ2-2	ASSPGRGRELF
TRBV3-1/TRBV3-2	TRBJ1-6	ASSQEWAFYNSPLH
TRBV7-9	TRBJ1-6	ASSLTGGRLSPLH
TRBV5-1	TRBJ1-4	ASSPDRGNEKLF
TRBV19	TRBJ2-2	ASSIERELTGELF
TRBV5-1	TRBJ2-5	ASRGLPQETQY
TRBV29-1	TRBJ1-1	SVGLDMNTEAF
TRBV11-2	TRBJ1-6	ASSSRAPGHSPLH
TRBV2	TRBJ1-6	ATQGDNSPLH
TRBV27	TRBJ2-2	ASSLSNTGELF
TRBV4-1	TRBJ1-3	ASSQVVQGAGNTIY
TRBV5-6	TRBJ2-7	ASSLAFGGTRYEQY
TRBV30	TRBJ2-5	AWSATGPGTQY
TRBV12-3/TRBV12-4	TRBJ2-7	ASSLTEGYEQY
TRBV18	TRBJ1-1	ASSPRTGGKTEAF
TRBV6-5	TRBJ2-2	ASSLGGNWGGELF
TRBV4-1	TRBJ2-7	ASSQEDSGTRIGYEQY
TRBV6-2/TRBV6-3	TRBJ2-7	ASSPSGRYEQY
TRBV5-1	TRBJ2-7	ASRVGPQTDEQY
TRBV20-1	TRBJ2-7	SASSGYDEQY
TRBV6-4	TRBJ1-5	ASSDIPPVPQH
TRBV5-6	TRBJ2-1	ASSWTGVPYNEQF
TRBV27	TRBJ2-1	ASRMRSEQF
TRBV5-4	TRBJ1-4	ASRIGGGQGF
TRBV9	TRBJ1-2	ASSVGASYFNYGYT
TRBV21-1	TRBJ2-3	ASSAAGGNTDTQY
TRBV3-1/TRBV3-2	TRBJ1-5	ASSRGDYNQPQH
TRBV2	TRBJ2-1	ASSEDRVNYNEQF
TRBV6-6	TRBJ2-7	ASSYLDRGYEQY
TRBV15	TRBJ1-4	ATSRQGTTNEKLF